The T cell receptor beta chain under discussion was sequenced for a study of PD-1 blockade in mismatch repair-deficient tumors. The study, taken as a whole, reports: Tumor-resident clones, often absent from pretreatment blood, expanded after pembrolizumab and then contracted.

As regards this clone: What it binds is not known.

Germline-derived CDR1 and CDR2 are MGHRA and YSYEKL. With 4 bases removed from V and 9 bases from J, the gap between germline ends came to 19 bases. The CDR3 runs 15 residues. TCR sequencing covered a few patients who responded to pembrolizumab. Produced via immunoSEQ multiplex PCR; TCRdb's table is partial and in-frame only. The top ten clones hold approximately 15% of a sample with approximately 60,000 clones, roughly 88% of them seen once. The starting material was peripheral blood, obtained 52 weeks after starting pembrolizumab. The TCR originated in an adult with mismatch repair-deficient cancer. V is TRBV4-1 and J is TRBJ2-1; D may be TRBD1 or TRBD2 (5 bases each). The CDR3: CASSPQPGSRGEQFF. CDR3 DNA: TGCGCCAGCAGCCCTCAACCAGGGTCACGGGGTGAGCAGTTCTTC.